This TCR beta chain was retrieved from a study of shared clonotypes between healthy human individuals. Study-wide context: Donors had three CD4 naive, three CD4 memory, two CD8 naive and one CD8 memory plate apiece. Study results and limitations: Enrolling few donors narrowed the genetic and exposure-history diversity that was represented.

The run depth of the assay was deep. Sequencing was performed with immunoSEQ multiplex PCR; in TCRdb, only in-frame clones are kept and a portion is missing. This table holds about 1.5 million clones, approximately 98% found once. From germline, CDR1 is SGDLS and CDR2 YYNGEE. Unmatched junction bases numbered 10, after V lost 4 bases and J lost 3 bases. The CDR3 is 17 residues long. Worth noting for this clone: Its antigen is as yet unknown.

The sample consisted of naive CD4+ T cells sorted from blood. The subset: CD45RA+ positively selected. This receptor was taken from a man aged 25-45 years in good health. The chain combines TRBV9 with TRBJ2-3; 11 bases map to TRBD2. DNA for the CDR3: TGTGCCAGCAGCCCCCGGGGTAGCGGGAGGGTAACAGATACGCAGTATTTT. Translating it yields CASSPRGSGRVTDTQYF.